A single sample is the source of the 2 T cell receptor beta chains below, sequenced in a study of brain metastases from non-small cell lung cancer. The table came from immunoSEQ multiplex PCR; TCRdb's copy has only in-frame clones and leaves some out. The data show fewer than 1,500 clones, with about three quarters seen just once and 17% held by the top ten. Material: tissue from a brain metastasis. These TCRs come from a donor older than 35 with non-small cell lung cancer.

This sequence joins TRBV6-2 or TRBV6-3 and TRBJ2-6, with TRBD1 identical over 11 bases. With 2 bases clipped from V and 0 bases from J, the junction kept 6 bases outside the gene matches. Germline lookup yields CDR1 MNHEY and CDR2 SVGEGT. The CDR3 contains 19 residues. As DNA, the CDR3 is TGTGCCAGCAGTTACGAAACCGGGACAGGGGGCTCTGGGGCCAACGTCCTGACTTTC. It translates to CASSYETGTGGSGANVLTF.

V usage is TRBV29-1 and J usage is TRBJ2-7; D gene ambiguous. The CDR3 is 14 residues long. CDR1 is SQVTM, CDR2 ANQGSEA, per germline. Trimming removed 4 bases at V and 0 bases at J, with 13 bases between. Written as DNA, the CDR3 is TGCAGCGTTGCTGGAACTATGAGCTCCTACGAGCAGTACTTC. Protein sequence: CSVAGTMSSYEQYF.